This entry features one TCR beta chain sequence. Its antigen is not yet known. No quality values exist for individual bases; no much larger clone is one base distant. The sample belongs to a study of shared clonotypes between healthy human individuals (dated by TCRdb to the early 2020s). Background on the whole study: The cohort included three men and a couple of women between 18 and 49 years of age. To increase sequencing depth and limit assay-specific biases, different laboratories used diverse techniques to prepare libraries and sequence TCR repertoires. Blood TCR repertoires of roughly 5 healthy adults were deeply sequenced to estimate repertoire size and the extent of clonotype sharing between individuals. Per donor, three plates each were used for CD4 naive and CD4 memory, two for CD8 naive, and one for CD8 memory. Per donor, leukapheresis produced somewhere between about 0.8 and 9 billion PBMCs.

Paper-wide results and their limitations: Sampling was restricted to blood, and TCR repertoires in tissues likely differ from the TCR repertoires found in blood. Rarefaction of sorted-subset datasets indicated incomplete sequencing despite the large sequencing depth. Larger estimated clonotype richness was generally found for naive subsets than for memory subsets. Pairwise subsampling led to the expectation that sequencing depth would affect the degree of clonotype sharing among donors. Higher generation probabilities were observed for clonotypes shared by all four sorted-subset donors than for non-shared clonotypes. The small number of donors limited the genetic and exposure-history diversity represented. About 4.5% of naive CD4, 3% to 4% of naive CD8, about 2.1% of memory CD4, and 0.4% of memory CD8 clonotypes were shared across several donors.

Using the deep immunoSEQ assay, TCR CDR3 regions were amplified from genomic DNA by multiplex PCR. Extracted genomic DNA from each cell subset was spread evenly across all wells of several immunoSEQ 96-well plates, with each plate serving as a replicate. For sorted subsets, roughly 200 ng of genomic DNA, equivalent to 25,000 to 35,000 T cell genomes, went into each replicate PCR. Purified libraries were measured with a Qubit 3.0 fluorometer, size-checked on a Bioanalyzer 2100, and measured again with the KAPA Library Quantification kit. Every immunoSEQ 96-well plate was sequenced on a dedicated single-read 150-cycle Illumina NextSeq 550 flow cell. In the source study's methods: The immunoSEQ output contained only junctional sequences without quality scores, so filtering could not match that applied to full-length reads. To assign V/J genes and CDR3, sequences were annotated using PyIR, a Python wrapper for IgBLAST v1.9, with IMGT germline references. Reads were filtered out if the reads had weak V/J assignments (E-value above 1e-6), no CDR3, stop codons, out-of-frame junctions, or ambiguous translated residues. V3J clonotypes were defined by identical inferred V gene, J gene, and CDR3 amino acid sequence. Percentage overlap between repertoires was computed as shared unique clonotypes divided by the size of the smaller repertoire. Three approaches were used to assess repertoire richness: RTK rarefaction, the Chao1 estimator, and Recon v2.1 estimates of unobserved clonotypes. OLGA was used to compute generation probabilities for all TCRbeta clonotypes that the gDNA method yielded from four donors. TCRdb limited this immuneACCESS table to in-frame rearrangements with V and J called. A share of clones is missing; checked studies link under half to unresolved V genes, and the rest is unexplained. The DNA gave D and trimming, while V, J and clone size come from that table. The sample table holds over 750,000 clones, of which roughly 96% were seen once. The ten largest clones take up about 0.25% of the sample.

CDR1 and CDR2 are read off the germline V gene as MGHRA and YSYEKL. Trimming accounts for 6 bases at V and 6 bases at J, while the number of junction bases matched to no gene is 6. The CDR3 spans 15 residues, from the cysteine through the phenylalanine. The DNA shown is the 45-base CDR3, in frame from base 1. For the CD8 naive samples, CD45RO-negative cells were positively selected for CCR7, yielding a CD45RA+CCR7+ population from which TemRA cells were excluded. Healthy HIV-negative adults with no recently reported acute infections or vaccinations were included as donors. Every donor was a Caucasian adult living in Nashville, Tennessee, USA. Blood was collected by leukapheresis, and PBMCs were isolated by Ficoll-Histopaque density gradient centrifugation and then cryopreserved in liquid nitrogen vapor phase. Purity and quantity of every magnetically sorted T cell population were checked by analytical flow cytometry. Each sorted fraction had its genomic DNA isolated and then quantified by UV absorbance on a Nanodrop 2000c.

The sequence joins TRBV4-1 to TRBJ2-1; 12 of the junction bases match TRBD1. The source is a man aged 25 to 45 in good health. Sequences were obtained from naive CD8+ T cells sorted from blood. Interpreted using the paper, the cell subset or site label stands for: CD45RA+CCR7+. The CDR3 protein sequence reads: CASRTGTGGFNEQFF. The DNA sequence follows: TGCGCCAGCAGAACCGGGACAGGGGGCTTCAATGAGCAGTTCTTC.